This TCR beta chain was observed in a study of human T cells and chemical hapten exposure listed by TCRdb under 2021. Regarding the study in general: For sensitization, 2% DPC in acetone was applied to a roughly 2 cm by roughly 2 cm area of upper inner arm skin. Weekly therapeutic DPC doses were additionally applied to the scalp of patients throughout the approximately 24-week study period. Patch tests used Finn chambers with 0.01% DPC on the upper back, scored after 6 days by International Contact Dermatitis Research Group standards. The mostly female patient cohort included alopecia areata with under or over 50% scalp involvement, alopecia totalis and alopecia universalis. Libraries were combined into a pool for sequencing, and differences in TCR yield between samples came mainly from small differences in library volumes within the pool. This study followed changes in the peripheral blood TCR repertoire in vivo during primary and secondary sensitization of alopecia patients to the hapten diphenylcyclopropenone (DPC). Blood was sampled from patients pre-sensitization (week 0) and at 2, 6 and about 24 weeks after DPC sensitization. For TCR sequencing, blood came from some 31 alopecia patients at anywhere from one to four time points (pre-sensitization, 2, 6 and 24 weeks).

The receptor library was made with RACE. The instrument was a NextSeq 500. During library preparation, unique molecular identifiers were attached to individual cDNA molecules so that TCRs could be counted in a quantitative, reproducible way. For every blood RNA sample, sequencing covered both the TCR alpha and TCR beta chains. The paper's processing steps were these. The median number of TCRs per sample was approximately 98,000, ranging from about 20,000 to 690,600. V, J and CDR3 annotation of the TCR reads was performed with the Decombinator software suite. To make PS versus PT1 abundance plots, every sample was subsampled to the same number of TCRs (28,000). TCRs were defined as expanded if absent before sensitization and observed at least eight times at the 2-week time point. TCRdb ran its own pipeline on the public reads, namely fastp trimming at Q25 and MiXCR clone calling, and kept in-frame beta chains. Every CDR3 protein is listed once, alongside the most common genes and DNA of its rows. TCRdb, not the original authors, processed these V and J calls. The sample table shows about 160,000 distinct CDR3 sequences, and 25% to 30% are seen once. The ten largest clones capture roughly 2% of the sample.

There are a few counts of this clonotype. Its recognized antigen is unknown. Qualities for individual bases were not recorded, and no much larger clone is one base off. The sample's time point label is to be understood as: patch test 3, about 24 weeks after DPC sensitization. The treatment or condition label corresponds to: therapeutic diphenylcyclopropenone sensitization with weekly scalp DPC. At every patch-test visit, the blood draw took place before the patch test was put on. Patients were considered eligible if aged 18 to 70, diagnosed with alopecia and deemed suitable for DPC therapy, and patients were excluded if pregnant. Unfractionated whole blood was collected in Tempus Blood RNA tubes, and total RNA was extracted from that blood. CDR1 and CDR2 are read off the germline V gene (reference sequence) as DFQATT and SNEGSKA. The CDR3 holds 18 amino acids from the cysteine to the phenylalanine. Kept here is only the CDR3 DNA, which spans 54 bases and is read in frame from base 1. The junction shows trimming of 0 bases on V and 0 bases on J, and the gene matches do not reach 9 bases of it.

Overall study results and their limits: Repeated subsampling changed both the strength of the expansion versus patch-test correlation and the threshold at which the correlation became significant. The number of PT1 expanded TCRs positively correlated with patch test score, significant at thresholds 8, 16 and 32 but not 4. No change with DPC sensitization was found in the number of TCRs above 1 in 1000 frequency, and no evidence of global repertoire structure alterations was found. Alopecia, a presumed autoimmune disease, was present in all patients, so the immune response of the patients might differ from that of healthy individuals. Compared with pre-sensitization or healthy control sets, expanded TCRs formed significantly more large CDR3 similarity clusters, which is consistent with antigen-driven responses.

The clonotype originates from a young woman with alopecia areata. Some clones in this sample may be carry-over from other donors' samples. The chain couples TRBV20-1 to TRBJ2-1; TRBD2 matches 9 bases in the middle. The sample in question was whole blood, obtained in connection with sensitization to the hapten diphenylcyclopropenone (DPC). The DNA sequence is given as TGCAGTGCTAGAGATGCGCTAGCGGGGTATAGCTCCTACAATGAGCAGTTCTTC. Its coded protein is CSARDALAGYSSYNEQFF.